The 25 T cell receptor beta chains reported below all come from one sample, sequenced in a study of T cells in Graves' hyperthyroidism and ophthalmopathy. What was amplified from RNA transcripts were TCR beta CDR3 regions. Using the HTBI primer set, a first-round RT-PCR was run on the TCR CDR3. TCRdb itself ran the multiplex PCR reads through MiXCR, one entry per CDR3 protein. The sample carries about 640,000 distinct CDR3 sequences, about 20% recorded once. Sequenced material: blood. These receptors all stem from a man under 40 with Graves' ophthalmopathy.

The chain couples TRBV11-2 to TRBJ2-7; 10 bases align to TRBD1. From germline, CDR1 is SGHAT and CDR2 FQNNGV. Losses at the gene ends were 6 bases for V and 0 bases for J; bases not matched to a gene: 8. The CDR3 has 16 residues. This CDR3 is CASRKPGQGTSYEQYF. CDR3 nucleotide sequence: TGTGCCAGCAGAAAACCGGGACAGGGGACCTCCTACGAGCAGTACTTC.

At least ten counts were recorded for this clonotype. This chain uses TRBV20-1 with TRBJ2-5; 9 bases are shared with TRBD2. With V trimmed by 6 bases and J by 0 bases, 11 bases remained unmatched. This CDR3 is built from 16 residues. The germline gives CDR1 DFQATT, CDR2 SNEGSKA (reference sequence). In nucleotides, the CDR3 is TGCAGTGCAACCGGGAGGCCTAGCGGGAACCAAGAGACCCAGTACTTC. Translated: CSATGRPSGNQETQYF.

The chain carries TRBV20-1 and TRBJ2-5; 8 bases are shared with TRBD2. V lost 1 base and J lost 5; bases outside the gene matches: 12. This CDR3 comprises 16 residues. Germline V gene data show CDR1 as DFQATT and CDR2 as SNEGSKA (reference sequence). CDR3 sequence: CSARGRMAGGLETQYF. The CDR3 region has the DNA TGCAGTGCTAGAGGGCGAATGGCGGGAGGTTTGGAGACCCAGTACTTC.

This clonotype has a handful of counts. DNA for the CDR3: TGTGCCAGCAGCGGGAGTAGCGGGACGAGCTACGAGCAGTACTTC. Translation: CASSGSSGTSYEQYF. The chain links TRBV9 to TRBJ2-7, with 8 bases lining up with TRBD2. The CDR3 consists of 15 residues. Germline trimming cut 3 bases from V and 3 bases from J; bases unmatched to any gene: 8. CDR1 is SGDLS, CDR2 YYNGEE, per germline.

The chain has TRBV6-2 or TRBV6-3 and TRBJ1-3; no clear D gene. This CDR3 is built from 15 residues. Trimming cost V 4 bases and J 3 bases, with 13 bases left between them. Germline CDR1 and CDR2: MNHEY and SVGEGT. The CDR3 loop reads CASSLTRTIGNTIYF. The DNA for the CDR3 is TGTGCCAGCAGTTTAACACGGACCATTGGAAACACCATATATTTT.

The chain couples TRBV4-3 to TRBJ2-1; D is tentatively TRBD1 or TRBD2 (5 bases each). This CDR3 region has 15 residues. V was shortened by 1 base and J by 6 bases, with 13 bases between the two germline ends. CDR1 is LGHNA, CDR2 YSLEER, per germline. CDR3 residues: CASSQVDSRGNEQFF. The CDR3 coding sequence is TGCGCCAGCAGCCAAGTGGACTCGAGGGGCAATGAGCAGTTCTTC.

This clonotype appeared many times. The chain couples TRBV7-9 to TRBJ2-1; TRBD2 aligns across 12 bases. The trim removed 3 bases at V and 5 bases at J, leaving 5 bases unmatched. Germline V gives CDR1 SEHNR, CDR2 FQNEAQ (reference sequence). The CDR3 covers 16 residues. The CDR3 region is CASSFPRTSGDNEQFF. For the CDR3, the DNA is TGTGCCAGCAGCTTCCCCCGGACTAGCGGGGACAATGAGCAGTTCTTC.

In this sample, this clonotype turned up a few times. V is TRBV27 and J is TRBJ2-5; a possible D gene is TRBD1 (5 bases). V lost 2 bases and J 5 bases, leaving 12 bases between the germline ends. The CDR3 consists of 14 residues. CDR1 and CDR2 from the germline V gene are MNHEY and SMNVEV (reference sequence). CDR3 loop: CASSLKDPGETQYF. CDR3 nucleotide sequence: TGTGCCAGCAGTTTAAAAGACCCAGGGGAGACCCAGTACTTC.

DNA for the CDR3: TGCGCCAGCAGCCAAGGTATCGGGACAGGGGGTCCCAATCAGCCCCAGCATTTT. This encodes CASSQGIGTGGPNQPQHF. The chain carries TRBV4-3 and TRBJ1-5, with 11 positions matching TRBD1. The CDR3 is made up of 18 amino acids. Trimming at V came to 1 base and at J to 3 bases, leaving 8 bases not matched to a gene. Germline V gene data show CDR1 as LGHNA and CDR2 as YSLEER.

This clonotype came up many times. The chain links TRBV20-1 to TRBJ1-1; no clear D gene. This CDR3 is 15 amino acids long. CDR1 is DFQATT and CDR2 is SNEGSKA in the germline V gene (reference sequence). Deletions cut 0 bases from V and 1 base from J, with 12 bases between. For the CDR3, the DNA is TGCAGTGCTAGAGATCTAGTACAGCAGAACACTGAAGCTTTCTTT. It encodes CSARDLVQQNTEAFF.

This clonotype was picked up a small number of times. This sequence joins TRBV12-3 or TRBV12-4 and TRBJ2-1; 7 bases are a match to TRBD2. Losses at the gene ends were 2 bases for V and 8 bases for J; bases not matched to a gene: 9. The CDR3 has 15 amino acids. In DNA, the CDR3 is TGTGCCAGCAGTTTATGGGCGGGAGACTCGGATGAGCAGTTCTTC. This sequence encodes CASSLWAGDSDEQFF.

This clonotype was seen many times. V is TRBV30 and J is TRBJ2-5, with a possible D match to TRBD2 (5 bases). Between the trimmed V and J ends, which lost 2 bases and 5 bases, there was a span of 12 bases. Germline V gives CDR1 GTSNPN, CDR2 SVGIG (reference sequence). The CDR3 extends over 13 amino acids. CDR3 amino acids: CAWSQPGRETQYF. CDR3 nucleotide sequence: TGTGCCTGGAGTCAGCCGGGAAGGGAGACCCAGTACTTC.

The chain has TRBV28 and TRBJ2-1, with 7 bases that match TRBD1. The CDR3 is 15 amino acids. From germline, CDR1 is MDHEN and CDR2 SYDVKM. Germline trimming cut 4 bases from V and 2 bases from J; bases unmatched to any gene: 5. The CDR3 loop is CASSSGQPTYNEQFF. In nucleotides, the CDR3 is TGTGCCAGCAGTTCGGGACAGCCTACCTACAATGAGCAGTTCTTC.

The sample holds a few counts of this clonotype. The chain employs TRBV30 and TRBJ2-3; D is unclear. This CDR3 contains 11 residues. Trimming left V 1 base short and J 8 bases short, with 7 bases between. Germline V lookup: CDR1 GTSNPN, CDR2 SVGIG (reference sequence). For the CDR3, the DNA is TGTGCCTGGAGTGGGTTTGGTACGCAGTATTTT. The encoded protein is CAWSGFGTQYF. Filled out from reference TRBV30 and TRBJ2-3, the complete variable domain reads SQTIHQWPATLVQPVGSPLSLECTVEGTSNPNLYWYRQAAGRGLQLLFYSVGIGQISSEVPQNLSASRPQDRQFILSSKKLLLSDSGFYLCAWSGFGTQYFGPGTRLTVL.

The chain combines TRBV5-4 with TRBJ1-4; tentative D call: TRBD1 (6 bases). This CDR3 region has 15 residues. Germline V gene sequence: CDR1 SGHNT, CDR2 YYREEE (reference sequence). Trimming stripped 4 bases from V and 7 bases from J, with 17 bases between. The CDR3 spells CASSPEGGLGEKLFF. DNA for the CDR3: TGTGCCAGCAGCCCTGAGGGGGGGCTAGGTGAAAAACTGTTTTTT.

This clonotype was seen a handful of times. V is TRBV27 and J is TRBJ1-5; D unclear. This CDR3 has 14 residues. Germline V lookup: CDR1 MNHEY, CDR2 SMNVEV (reference sequence). The V end lost 6 bases, the J end lost 0 bases, and 9 bases lay between the germline ends. The CDR3 sequence is CASRTLNSNQPQHF. In DNA, the CDR3 is TGTGCCAGCAGGACTCTTAATAGCAATCAGCCCCAGCATTTT.

Many counts were recorded for this clonotype. The chain joins TRBV30 to TRBJ2-1; 9 bases map to TRBD1. The V gene end was trimmed by 0 bases and the J gene end by 4 bases; junction bases not matched to a gene: 4. Germline V lookup: CDR1 GTSNPN, CDR2 SVGIG (reference sequence). CDR3 length equals 15 residues. CDR3 coding DNA: TGTGCCTGGAGTGTGGGACAGGGAGTGTACAATGAGCAGTTCTTC. Protein product: CAWSVGQGVYNEQFF. The whole variable domain, remainder taken from reference TRBV30 and TRBJ2-1, is SQTIHQWPATLVQPVGSPLSLECTVEGTSNPNLYWYRQAAGRGLQLLFYSVGIGQISSEVPQNLSASRPQDRQFILSSKKLLLSDSGFYLCAWSVGQGVYNEQFFGPGTRLTVL.

A few counts support this clonotype. The gene calls are TRBV12-3 or TRBV12-4 and TRBJ1-2, with D possibly TRBD1 on 5 matching bases. Deletions cut 7 bases from V and 8 bases from J, with 17 bases between. The CDR3 sequence is 13 residues long. CDR3 sequence (DNA): TGTGCCAGCACCCGGGGGGGTTCTAAGGGCTACACCTTC. The encoded protein is CASTRGGSKGYTF.

This clonotype occurred once. This chain links TRBV20-1 with TRBJ1-5; unclear D gene. The ends were cut back, 6 bases at V and 7 bases at J, with 10 bases in the middle. CDR3 length equals 11 residues. Germline-derived CDR1 and CDR2 are DFQATT and SNEGSKA (reference sequence). As DNA, the CDR3 is TGCAGTGCAGTAGACGGACAGCCCCAGCATTTT. It translates to CSAVDGQPQHF.

The chain combines TRBV10-3 with TRBJ2-7, with D perhaps matching TRBD1 (6 bases). Trimming took off 6 bases at V and 3 bases at J, with 18 bases between the two ends. CDR3 size: 15 residues. Germline-derived CDR1 and CDR2 are ENHRY and SYGVKD. CDR3 loop: CAISYSGTRGYEQYF. Here the CDR3 DNA reads TGTGCCATCAGCTACTCCGGGACACGAGGCTACGAGCAGTACTTC.

A note on this clonotype: Without the conserved terminal phenylalanine or tryptophan, this CDR3 likely stems from a read error. This CDR3 reads CASSRDPPNTGELFL. The DNA for the CDR3 is TGTGCCAGTAGTCGCGACCCGCCGAACACCGGGGAGCTGTTTCTT. The chain recombines TRBV19 with TRBJ2-2; D uncertain. Trimming pared 5 bases from V and 0 bases from J, leaving 10 bases between. Per germline, CDR1 LNHDA and CDR2 SQIVND (reference sequence). This CDR3 is built from 15 residues.

The chain joins TRBV30 to TRBJ1-5; possibly TRBD1 for D (6 bases). The CDR3 consists of 15 residues. Germline assignment: CDR1 GTSNPN and CDR2 SVGIG (reference sequence). Trimming stripped 3 bases from V and 7 bases from J, with 19 bases between. As DNA, the CDR3 is TGTGCCTGGAGGAAGAGGGGGGGACTTTACCAGCCCCAGCATTTT. Encoded protein: CAWRKRGGLYQPQHF.

This clonotype was picked up many times. The gene calls are TRBV20-1 and TRBJ2-7; D uncertain. Trimming cost V 3 bases and J 5 bases, with 5 bases left between them. This CDR3 has 10 residues. Germline CDR1 and CDR2: DFQATT and SNEGSKA (reference sequence). The CDR3 coding sequence is TGCAGTGCTAGTCGAGACGAGCAGTACTTC. It encodes CSASRDEQYF.

V is TRBV2 and J is TRBJ1-5, with D possibly being TRBD1 (6 bases). Germline lookup yields CDR1 SNHLY and CDR2 FYNNEI. Trimming removed 1 base from V and 7 bases from J, with 11 bases in between. The CDR3 extends over 14 amino acids. CDR3 sequence (DNA): TGTGCCAGCAGTGAAGAAACAGGACAGCAGCCCCAGCATTTT. It translates to CASSEETGQQPQHF.

This chain links TRBV7-3 with TRBJ2-2; TRBD2 agrees at 10 bases. Germline V CDR1 and CDR2: SGHTA, FQGTGA. There are 21 residues in the CDR3. V dropped 4 bases and J dropped 0; count of bases not matched to a gene: 17. The CDR3: CASSSLGLSASGSPNTGELFF. CDR3 DNA sequence: TGTGCCAGCAGCTCCCTTGGGTTATCCGCTAGCGGGAGTCCGAACACCGGGGAGCTGTTTTTT.